What follows are 11 T cell receptor beta chains derived from one specimen sequenced in a study of blood T cell repertoires in COVID-19. Repertoires were generated with immunoSEQ multiplex PCR, while TCRdb's copy carries only in-frame clones and drops some. Of some 50,000 clones in the sample, about 79% were seen once. Material: peripheral blood. These TCRs come from a human donor in a cohort sampled during active COVID-19.

The V gene is TRBV5-1, the J gene TRBJ2-5, with D possibly TRBD2 on 5 matching bases. Trimming pared 7 bases from V and 5 bases from J, leaving 24 bases between. CDR1 and CDR2 (germline): SGHRS, YFSETQ. This CDR3 is built from 16 residues. The CDR3 loop is CASGREVTSSGETQYF. The CDR3 DNA is TGCGCCAGCGGGAGAGAGGTTACTAGTTCTGGGGAGACCCAGTACTTC.

The chain carries TRBV27 and TRBJ1-1; weak D call: TRBD1 (5 bases). The germline CDR1 and CDR2 sequences are MNHEY and SMNVEV (reference sequence). The CDR3 consists of 13 residues. The ends were cut back, 3 bases at V and 9 bases at J, with 14 bases in the middle. The CDR3 loop is CASSFPGGYQAFF. DNA for the CDR3: TGTGCCAGCAGTTTCCCCGGGGGTTACCAAGCTTTCTTT.

The rearrangement uses TRBV19 and TRBJ1-2; 8 nucleotides agree with TRBD1. V shed 3 bases and J 8 bases; nucleotides not matched to a gene: 8. This CDR3 has 14 residues. Germline V gene sequence: CDR1 LNHDA, CDR2 SQIVND (reference sequence). The CDR3 DNA reads TGTGCCAGTAGTATTGGACAGGGATCGTCGGGCTACACCTTC. Protein sequence: CASSIGQGSSGYTF. The full variable domain, rest sourced from reference TRBV19 and TRBJ1-2, is DGGITQSPKYLFRKEGQNVTLSCEQNLNHDAMYWYRQDPGQGLRLIYYSQIVNDFQKGDIAEGYSVSREKKESFPLTVTSAQKNPTAFYLCASSIGQGSSGYTFGSGTRLTVV.

The chain combines TRBV9 with TRBJ2-3; TRBD2 aligns across 14 bases. CDR3 length: 17 amino acids. Germline values: CDR1 SGDLS, CDR2 YYNGEE. V lost 0 bases and J lost 5; bases outside the gene matches: 5. The CDR3 spells CASSVVGLAGAGDTQYF. CDR3 sequence (DNA): TGTGCCAGCAGCGTAGTGGGACTAGCGGGAGCGGGAGATACGCAGTATTTT.

The rearrangement uses TRBV6-6 and TRBJ2-7; tentatively, D is TRBD2 (6 bases). This CDR3 region has 11 residues. Germline V lookup: CDR1 MNHNY, CDR2 SVGAGI (reference sequence). Trimming left V 5 bases short and J 11 bases short, with 13 bases between. The CDR3 coding sequence is TGTGCCAGCAGTGTACGGGGGTGGGAGTACTTC. This translates into CASSVRGWEYF.

The V call is TRBV11-1, the J call TRBJ1-3, with D possibly being TRBD1 (6 bases). CDR3 length equals 16 residues. V dropped 5 bases and J dropped 0 bases, with 14 bases sitting between them. The germline V gene encodes CDR1 SGHAT and CDR2 FQDESV (reference sequence). The CDR3 nucleotides are TGTGCCAGCAGCCCCTCCGACAGGACCTCTGGAAACACCATATATTTT. Protein: CASSPSDRTSGNTIYF. The full variable domain, with the rest looked up from reference TRBV11-1 and TRBJ1-3, is EAEVAQSPRYKITEKSQAVAFWCDPISGHATLYWYRQILGQGPELLVQFQDESVVDDSQLPKDRFSAERLKGVDSTLKIQPAELGDSAMYLCASSPSDRTSGNTIYFGEGSWLTVV.

The CDR3 loop is CASSLRTGTTGEPQHF. The CDR3 DNA reads TGTGCCAGCAGTTTACGCACCGGGACCACAGGGGAGCCCCAGCATTTT. V gene TRBV6-5 combines with J gene TRBJ1-5; 7 nucleotides align to TRBD1. Germline values: CDR1 MNHEY, CDR2 SVGAGI. The CDR3 runs to 16 residues. With V trimmed by 4 bases and J by 8 bases, 14 bases remained unmatched.

CDR3 sequence: CAIQGLDTEAFF. The DNA for the CDR3 is TGTGCCATCCAGGGGTTGGACACTGAAGCTTTCTTT. This chain links TRBV10-3 with TRBJ1-1; TRBD1 might be the D (6 bases). The germline gives CDR1 ENHRY, CDR2 SYGVKD. V lost 8 bases and J 3 bases, leaving 10 bases between the germline ends. The CDR3 is made up of 12 amino acids.

V gene TRBV7-2 combines with J gene TRBJ1-3; 12 nucleotides align to TRBD1. The junction had 9 bases not matched to a gene; V was cut back by 5 bases and J by 7 bases. The CDR3 totals 16 residues. Germline CDR1 reads SGHTA; CDR2 reads FQGNSA. The CDR3 is CASSPEPGQGANTIYF. CDR3 nucleotides: TGTGCCAGCAGCCCCGAACCGGGACAGGGGGCGAACACCATATATTTT.

DNA of the CDR3: TGTGCCAGCAGTTTATCCGTCGTTATGGCAAAAAAACCCGACGAGCAGTACTTC. Protein product: CASSLSVVMAKKPDEQYF. V gene TRBV27 combines with J gene TRBJ2-7; no definite D call. Looked up from germline, CDR1 is MNHEY and CDR2 is SMNVEV (reference sequence). V was cut by 0 bases and J by 5 bases, with 23 bases left in between. There are 18 residues in the CDR3.

There are a few counts of this clone. This chain joins TRBV29-1 and TRBJ1-1, with TRBD1 matching over 7 bases. The germline V gene encodes CDR1 SQVTM and CDR2 ANQGSEA. Unmatched junction bases numbered 15, after V lost 7 bases and J lost 7 bases. CDR3 length equals 14 residues. CDR3 in amino acids: CSADVQGTSGEAFF. The DNA for the CDR3 is TGCAGCGCTGACGTACAGGGGACAAGCGGTGAAGCTTTCTTT.